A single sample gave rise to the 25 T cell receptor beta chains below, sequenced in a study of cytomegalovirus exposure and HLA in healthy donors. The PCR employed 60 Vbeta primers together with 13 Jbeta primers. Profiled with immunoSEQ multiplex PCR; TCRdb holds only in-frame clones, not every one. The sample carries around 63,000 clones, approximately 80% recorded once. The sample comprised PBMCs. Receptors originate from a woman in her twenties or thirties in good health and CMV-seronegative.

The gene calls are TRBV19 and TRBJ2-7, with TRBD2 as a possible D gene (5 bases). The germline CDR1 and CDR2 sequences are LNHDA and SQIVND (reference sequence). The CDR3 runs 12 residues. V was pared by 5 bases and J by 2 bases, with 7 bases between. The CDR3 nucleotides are TGTGCCAGTAGTCCTAGCACCTACGAGCAGTACTTC. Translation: CASSPSTYEQYF.

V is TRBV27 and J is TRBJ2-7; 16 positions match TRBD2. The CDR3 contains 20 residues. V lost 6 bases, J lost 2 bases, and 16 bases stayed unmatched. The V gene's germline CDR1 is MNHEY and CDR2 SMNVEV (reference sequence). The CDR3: CASSLSHRGTSGGGTYEQYF. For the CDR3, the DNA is TGTGCCAGCAGCTTAAGCCACCGGGGGACTAGCGGGGGGGGAACCTACGAGCAGTACTTC.

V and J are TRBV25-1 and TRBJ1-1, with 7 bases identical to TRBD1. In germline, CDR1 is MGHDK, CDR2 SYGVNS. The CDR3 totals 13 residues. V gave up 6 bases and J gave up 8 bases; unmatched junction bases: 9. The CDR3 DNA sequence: TGTGCCAGCAGCCGGGACAGCTTTCTAGAAGCTTTCTTT. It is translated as CASSRDSFLEAFF.

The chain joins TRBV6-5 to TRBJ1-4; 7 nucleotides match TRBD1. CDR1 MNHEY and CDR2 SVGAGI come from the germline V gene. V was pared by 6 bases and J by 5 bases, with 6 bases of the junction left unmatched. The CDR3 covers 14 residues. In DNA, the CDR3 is TGTGCCAGCAGGGCCCGGGACAGCAATGAAAAACTGTTTTTT. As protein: CASRARDSNEKLFF.

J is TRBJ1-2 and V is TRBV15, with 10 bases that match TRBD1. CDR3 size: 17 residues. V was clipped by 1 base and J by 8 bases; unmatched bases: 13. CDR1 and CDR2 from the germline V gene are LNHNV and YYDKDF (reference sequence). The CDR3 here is CATSRGGDRGLGGGYTF. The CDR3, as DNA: TGTGCCACCAGCAGAGGTGGAGACAGGGGGCTCGGGGGCGGCTACACCTTC.

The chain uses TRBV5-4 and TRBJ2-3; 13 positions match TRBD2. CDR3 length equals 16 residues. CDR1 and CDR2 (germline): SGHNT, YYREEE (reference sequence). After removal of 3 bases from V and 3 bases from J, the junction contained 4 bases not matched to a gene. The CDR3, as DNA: TGTGCCAGCAGCTCACTAGCGGGGGGGCCTACAGATACGCAGTATTTT. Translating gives CASSSLAGGPTDTQYF.

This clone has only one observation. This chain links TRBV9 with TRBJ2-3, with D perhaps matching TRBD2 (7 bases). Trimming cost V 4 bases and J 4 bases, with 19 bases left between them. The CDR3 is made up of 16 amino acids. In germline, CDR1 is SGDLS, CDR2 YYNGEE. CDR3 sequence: CASSPIAGAGADTQYF. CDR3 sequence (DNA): TGTGCCAGCAGCCCTATTGCGGGGGCCGGGGCAGATACGCAGTATTTT.

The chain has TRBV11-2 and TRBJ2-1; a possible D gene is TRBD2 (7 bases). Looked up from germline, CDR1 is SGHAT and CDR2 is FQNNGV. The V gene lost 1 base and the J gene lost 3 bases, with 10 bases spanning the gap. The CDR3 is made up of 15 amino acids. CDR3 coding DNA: TGTGCCAGCAGCTTAGGAGGGGGGGGCTACAATGAGCAGTTCTTC. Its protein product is CASSLGGGGYNEQFF.

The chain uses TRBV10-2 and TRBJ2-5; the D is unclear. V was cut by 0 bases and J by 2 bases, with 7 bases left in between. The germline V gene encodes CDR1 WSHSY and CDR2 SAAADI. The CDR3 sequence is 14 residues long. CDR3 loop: CASSESWLQETQYF. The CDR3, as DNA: TGCGCCAGCAGTGAGTCCTGGCTGCAAGAGACCCAGTACTTC.

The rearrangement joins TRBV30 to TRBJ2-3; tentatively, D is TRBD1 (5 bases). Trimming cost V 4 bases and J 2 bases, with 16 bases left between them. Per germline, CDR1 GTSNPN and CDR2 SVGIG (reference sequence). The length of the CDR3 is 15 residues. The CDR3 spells CAWIQQDPFTDTQYF. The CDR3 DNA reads TGTGCCTGGATACAACAGGATCCGTTCACAGATACGCAGTATTTT.

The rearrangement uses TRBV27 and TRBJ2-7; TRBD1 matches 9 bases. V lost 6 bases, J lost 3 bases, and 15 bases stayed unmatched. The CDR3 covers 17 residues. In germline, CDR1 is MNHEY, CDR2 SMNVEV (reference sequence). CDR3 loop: CASSSGTGFRPFYEQYF. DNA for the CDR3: TGTGCCAGCAGCTCCGGGACAGGGTTCCGACCATTCTACGAGCAGTACTTC.

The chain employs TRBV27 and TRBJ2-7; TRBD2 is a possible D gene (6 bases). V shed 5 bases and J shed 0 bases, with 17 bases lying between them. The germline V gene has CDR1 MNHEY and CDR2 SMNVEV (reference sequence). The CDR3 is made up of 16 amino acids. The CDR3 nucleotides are TGTGCCAGCAGTGGGGCTGCGGGGCCTATCTCCTACGAGCAGTACTTC. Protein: CASSGAAGPISYEQYF.

In DNA form, the CDR3 reads TGCGCCAGCAGCCCGGACGGGACCGGGGGGGTCTACGAGCAGTACTTC. This gives the protein CASSPDGTGGVYEQYF. The genes are TRBV5-1 and TRBJ2-7; 8 bases are a match to TRBD2. Germline-derived CDR1 and CDR2 are SGHRS and YFSETQ. There are 16 residues in the CDR3. V was clipped by 4 bases and J by 3 bases; unmatched bases: 12. Variable domain in full (rest from reference TRBV5-1 and TRBJ2-7): KAGVTQTPRYLIKTRGQQVTLSCSPISGHRSVSWYQQTPGQGLQFLFEYFSETQRNKGNFPGRFSGRQFSNSRSEMNVSTLELGDSALYLCASSPDGTGGVYEQYFGPGTRLTVT.

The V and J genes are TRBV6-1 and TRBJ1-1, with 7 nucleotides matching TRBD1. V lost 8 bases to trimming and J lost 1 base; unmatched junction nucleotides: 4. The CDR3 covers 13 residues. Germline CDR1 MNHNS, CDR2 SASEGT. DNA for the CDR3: TGTGCCAGCGGTAGGACAGGGAACACTGAAGCTTTCTTT. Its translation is CASGRTGNTEAFF.

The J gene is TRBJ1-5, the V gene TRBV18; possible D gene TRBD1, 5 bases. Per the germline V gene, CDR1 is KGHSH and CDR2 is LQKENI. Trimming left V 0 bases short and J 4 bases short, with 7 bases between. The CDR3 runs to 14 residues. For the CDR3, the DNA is TGTGCCAGCTCACCACCTAACAGGAATCAGCCCCAGCATTTT. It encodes CASSPPNRNQPQHF.

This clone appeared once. The CDR3 DNA sequence: TGTGCCAGCAGTTTACCCGGACAGGGAAGGTACTTC. Translation: CASSLPGQGRYF. The chain recombines TRBV27 with TRBJ2-7, with 8 positions matching TRBD1. The CDR3 length is 12 residues. In germline, CDR1 is MNHEY, CDR2 SMNVEV (reference sequence). With 2 bases clipped from V and 12 bases from J, the junction kept 6 bases outside the gene matches.

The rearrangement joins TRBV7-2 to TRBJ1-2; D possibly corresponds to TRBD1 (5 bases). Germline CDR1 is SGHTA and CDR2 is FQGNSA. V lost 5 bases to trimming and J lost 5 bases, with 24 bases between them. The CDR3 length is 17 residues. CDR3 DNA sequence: TGTGCCAGCAGCATAGGGGCGGGCAGTCCGTCTTTGTATGGCTACACCTTC. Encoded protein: CASSIGAGSPSLYGYTF. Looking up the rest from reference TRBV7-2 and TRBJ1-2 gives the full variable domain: GAGVSQSPSNKVTEKGKDVELRCDPISGHTALYWYRQSLGQGLEFLIYFQGNSAPDKSGLPSDRFSAERTGGSVSTLTIQRTQQEDSAVYLCASSIGAGSPSLYGYTFGSGTRLTVV.

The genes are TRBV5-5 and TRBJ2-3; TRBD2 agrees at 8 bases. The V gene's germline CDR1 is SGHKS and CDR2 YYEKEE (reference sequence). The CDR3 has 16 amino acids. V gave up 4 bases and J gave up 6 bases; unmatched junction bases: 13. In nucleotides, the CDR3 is TGTGCCAGCAGCCTACGGACTAGCCCGGCGGGGGATACGCAGTATTTT. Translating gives CASSLRTSPAGDTQYF.

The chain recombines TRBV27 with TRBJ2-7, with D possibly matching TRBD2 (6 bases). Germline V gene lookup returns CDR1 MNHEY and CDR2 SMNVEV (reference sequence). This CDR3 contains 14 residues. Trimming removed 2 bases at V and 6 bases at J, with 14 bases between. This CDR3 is CASSLTIGRREQYF. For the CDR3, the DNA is TGTGCCAGCAGTTTAACTATCGGGAGACGCGAGCAGTACTTC.

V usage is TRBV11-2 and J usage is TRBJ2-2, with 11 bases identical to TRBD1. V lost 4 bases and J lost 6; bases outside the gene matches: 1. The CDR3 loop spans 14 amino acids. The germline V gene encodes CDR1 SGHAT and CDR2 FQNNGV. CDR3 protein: CASSWDRGSGELFF. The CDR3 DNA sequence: TGTGCCAGCAGCTGGGACAGGGGGTCCGGGGAGCTGTTTTTT.

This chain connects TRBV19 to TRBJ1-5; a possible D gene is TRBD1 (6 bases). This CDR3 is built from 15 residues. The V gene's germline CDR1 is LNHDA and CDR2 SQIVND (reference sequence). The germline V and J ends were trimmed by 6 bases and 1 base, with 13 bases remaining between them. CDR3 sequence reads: CASSSQGQSNQPQHF. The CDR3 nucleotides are TGTGCCAGTAGCTCCCAAGGACAGAGCAATCAGCCCCAGCATTTT.

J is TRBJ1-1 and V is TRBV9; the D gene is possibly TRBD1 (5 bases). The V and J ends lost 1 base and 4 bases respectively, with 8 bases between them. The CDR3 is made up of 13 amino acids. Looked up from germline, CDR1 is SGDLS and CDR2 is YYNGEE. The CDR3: CASSVRDFTEAFF. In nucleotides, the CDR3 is TGTGCCAGCAGCGTAAGGGACTTCACTGAAGCTTTCTTT. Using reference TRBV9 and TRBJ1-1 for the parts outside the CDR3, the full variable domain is DSGVTQTPKHLITATGQRVTLRCSPRSGDLSVYWYQQSLDQGLQFLIQYYNGEERAKGNILERFSAQQFPDLHSELNLSSLELGDSALYFCASSVRDFTEAFFGQGTRLTVV.

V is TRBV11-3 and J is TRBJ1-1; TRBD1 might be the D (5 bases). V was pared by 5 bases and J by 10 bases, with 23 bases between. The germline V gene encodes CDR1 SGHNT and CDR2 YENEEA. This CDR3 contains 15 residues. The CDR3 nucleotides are TGTGCCAGCAGCCAAGACTGGGGACCGGGGGAGGGAGCTTTCTTT. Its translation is CASSQDWGPGEGAFF.

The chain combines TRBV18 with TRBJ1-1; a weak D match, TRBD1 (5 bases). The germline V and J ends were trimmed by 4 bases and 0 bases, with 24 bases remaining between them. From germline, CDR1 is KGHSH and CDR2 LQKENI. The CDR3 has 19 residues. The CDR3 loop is CASSRRGLIGESMNTEAFF. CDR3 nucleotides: TGTGCCAGCTCACGCCGGGGACTCATAGGGGAATCCATGAACACTGAAGCTTTCTTT.

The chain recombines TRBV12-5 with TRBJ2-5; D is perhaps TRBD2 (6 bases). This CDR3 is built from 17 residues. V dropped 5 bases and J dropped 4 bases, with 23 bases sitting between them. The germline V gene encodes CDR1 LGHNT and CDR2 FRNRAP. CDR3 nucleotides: TGTGCTAGTGGTCGGGACTTTATGGAATTCGAACGAGAGACCCAGTACTTC. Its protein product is CASGRDFMEFERETQYF.